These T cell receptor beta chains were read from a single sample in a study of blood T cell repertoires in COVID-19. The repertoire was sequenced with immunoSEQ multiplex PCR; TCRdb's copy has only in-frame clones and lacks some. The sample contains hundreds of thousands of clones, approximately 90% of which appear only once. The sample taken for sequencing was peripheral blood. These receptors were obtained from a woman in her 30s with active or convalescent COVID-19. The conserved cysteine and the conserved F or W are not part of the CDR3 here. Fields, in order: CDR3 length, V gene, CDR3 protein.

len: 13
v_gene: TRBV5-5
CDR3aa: ASSLATERNQPQH

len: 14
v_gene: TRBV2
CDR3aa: ASRKITVSGATEAF

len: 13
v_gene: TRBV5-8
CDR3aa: ASSEQGAPNYGYT

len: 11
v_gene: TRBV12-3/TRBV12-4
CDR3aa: ASSFAVNTEAF

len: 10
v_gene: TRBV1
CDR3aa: TSRAGTDTQY

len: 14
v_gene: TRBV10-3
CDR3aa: AITTEGLADTDTQY

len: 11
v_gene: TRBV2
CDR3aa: ASSDRGNTEAF

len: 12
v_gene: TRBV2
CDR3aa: ASSDRVGNQPQH

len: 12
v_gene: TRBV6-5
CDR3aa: ASSYRGQGFGYT

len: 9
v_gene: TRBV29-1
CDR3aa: SVDVAAATF

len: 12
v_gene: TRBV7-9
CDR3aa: ASSAGTGNTEAF

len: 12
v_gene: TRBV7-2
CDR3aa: ASSSAGVNYEQY

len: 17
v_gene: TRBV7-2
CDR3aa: ASSQEGTSGRIGSYEQY

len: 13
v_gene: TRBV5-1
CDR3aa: ASSLSWEVGTEAF

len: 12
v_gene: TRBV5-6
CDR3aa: ASSLGWRNTEAF

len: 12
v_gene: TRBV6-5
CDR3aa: ASSSTPGEYGYT

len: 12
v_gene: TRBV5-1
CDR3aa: ASSSQGGYTEAF

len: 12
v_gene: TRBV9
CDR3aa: ASSEGTGGNTIY

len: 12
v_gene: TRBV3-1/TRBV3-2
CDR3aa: ASSLGQGNSPLH

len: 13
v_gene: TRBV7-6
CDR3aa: ASSSGQGINQPQH

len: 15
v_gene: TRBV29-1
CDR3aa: SVTGTGNPPRWDEQF

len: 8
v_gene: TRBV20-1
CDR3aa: SAFDGGQY

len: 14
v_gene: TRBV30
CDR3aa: AWNRNRVSSTGELF

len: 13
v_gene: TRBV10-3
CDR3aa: AISDGLSSGNTIY

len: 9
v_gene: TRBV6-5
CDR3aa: ASGQGSEQY

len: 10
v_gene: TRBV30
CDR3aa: AWAPSADTQY

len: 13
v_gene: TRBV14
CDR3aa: ASSQEARGPREQY

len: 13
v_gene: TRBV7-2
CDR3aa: ASSRTGTGDREQF

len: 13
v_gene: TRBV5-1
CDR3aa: ASSIPTGGNEKLF